A single sample is the source of the 32 T cell receptor beta chains below, sequenced in a study of technical replicates of blood from several donors. Clones were sequenced by immunoSEQ multiplex PCR, and TCRdb holds only the in-frame ones, with some missing. This sample has 65,000 to 85,000 clones, with roughly 98% found just once. Sequencing was performed on T cells isolated from PBMCs. The receptors originated from a human donor in good health.

This chain joins TRBV10-3 and TRBJ2-3; weak D call: TRBD1 (5 bases). The V end was cut by 11 bases, the J end by 0 bases, with 15 bases between. The CDR3 has 14 residues. Per germline, CDR1 ENHRY and CDR2 SYGVKD. The CDR3 loop reads CAVKGISSTDTQYF. The CDR3 DNA is TGTGCCGTCAAGGGGATTTCTAGCACAGATACGCAGTATTTT.

The rearrangement uses TRBV6-5 and TRBJ2-1; 13 bases match TRBD2. V trimming: 6 bases; J trimming: 5 bases; junction bases outside the gene matches: 1. The CDR3 is 14 amino acids. CDR1 and CDR2 from the germline V gene are MNHEY and SVGAGI. The CDR3 DNA reads TGTGCCAGCAGACTAGCGGGAGGGAACAATGAGCAGTTCTTC. Residues: CASRLAGGNNEQFF.

The chain couples TRBV27 to TRBJ2-7; 8 bases map to TRBD1. Germline CDR1 reads MNHEY; CDR2 reads SMNVEV (reference sequence). The CDR3 is 14 amino acids. With V trimmed by 8 bases and J by 2 bases, 8 bases remained unmatched. The CDR3 DNA is TGTGCCAGCCGATACGGGACAGGTACCTACGAGCAGTACTTC. This codes for CASRYGTGTYEQYF.

The chain is built from TRBV7-8 and TRBJ2-6; D not certain. V was pared by 5 bases and J by 4 bases, with 3 bases between. CDR1 and CDR2 (germline): SGHVS, FQNEAQ. The CDR3 loop spans 12 amino acids. CDR3 bases: TGTGCCAGCAGCCTAGGGGCCAACGTCCTGACTTTC. This encodes CASSLGANVLTF. Together with reference TRBV7-8 and TRBJ2-6, the CDR3 gives the full variable domain: GAGVSQSPRYKVAKRGQDVALRCDPISGHVSLFWYQQALGQGPEFLTYFQNEAQLDKSGLPSDRFFAERPEGSVSTLKIQRTQQEDSAVYLCASSLGANVLTFGAGSRLTVL.

This clone was picked up one time. This CDR3 is CASSAERGKNTGELFF. In DNA form, the CDR3 reads TGTGCCAGCAGTGCCGAGAGGGGGAAAAACACCGGGGAGCTGTTTTTT. V is TRBV6-1 and J is TRBJ2-2, with a possible D match to TRBD1 (6 bases). Trimming stripped 4 bases from V and 2 bases from J, with 14 bases between. The CDR3 runs 16 residues. Germline CDR1 reads MNHNS; CDR2 reads SASEGT.

The V call is TRBV19, the J call TRBJ2-1; 12 nucleotides match TRBD2. V lost 2 bases and J lost 12; bases outside the gene matches: 8. Looked up from germline, CDR1 is LNHDA and CDR2 is SQIVND (reference sequence). The CDR3 consists of 15 residues. CDR3 region: CASSILAGGPSGQFF. The CDR3 coding sequence is TGTGCCAGTAGTATACTAGCGGGAGGGCCCTCCGGGCAGTTCTTC.

This clone was observed a single time. The chain joins TRBV5-1 to TRBJ1-3; TRBD1 matches at 10 bases. Germline lookup yields CDR1 SGHRS and CDR2 YFSETQ. This CDR3 comprises 17 residues. V lost 8 bases to trimming and J lost 0 bases; unmatched junction nucleotides: 11. The CDR3 nucleotides read TGCGCCAGTAGCCCAGGGACAGGGGCCTCCTCTGGAAACACCATATATTTT. Protein: CASSPGTGASSGNTIYF.

The chain recombines TRBV10-3 with TRBJ1-2; D is possibly TRBD1 (6 bases). V was cut by 7 bases and J by 8 bases, with 17 bases left in between. CDR3 length: 13 residues. Germline CDR1 and CDR2: ENHRY and SYGVKD. The CDR3 is CAITRQAREGYTF. The CDR3 nucleotides read TGTGCCATCACAAGACAGGCCAGGGAAGGCTACACCTTC.

The J gene is TRBJ2-1, the V gene TRBV7-8, with TRBD2 matching 11 bases. Germline loops: CDR1 SGHVS, CDR2 FQNEAQ. The junction had 15 bases not matched to a gene; V was cut back by 3 bases and J by 2 bases. This CDR3 spans 20 amino acids. The CDR3 reads CASSFGPLTSGRITYNEQFF. CDR3 bases: TGTGCCAGCAGCTTCGGCCCCCTAACTAGCGGGAGAATAACCTACAATGAGCAGTTCTTC.

This chain uses TRBV7-9 with TRBJ2-7; TRBD2 matches 8 bases. The CDR3 runs to 15 residues. J was trimmed by 2 bases and V by 5 bases; bases with no gene match: 8. CDR1 and CDR2 (germline): SEHNR, FQNEAQ (reference sequence). The CDR3 nucleotides read TGTGCCAGCAGCCCCGGGTTAGCGGGACCCTACGAGCAGTACTTC. It yields the protein CASSPGLAGPYEQYF.

As for this clone: A junction end diverges from the germline sequence, so it may reflect a read error. The V call is TRBV7-7, the J call TRBJ2-1; TRBD2 might be the D (5 bases). CDR3 size: 13 residues. CDR1 and CDR2 from the germline V gene are SSHAT and FNYEAQ (reference sequence). The CDR3 DNA follows: TGTGCTAGCAGCGGTGGACTTTACAATGAGCAGTTCTTC. This codes for CASSGGLYNEQFF. The full variable domain, rest sourced from reference TRBV7-7 and TRBJ2-1, is GAGVSQSPRYKVTKRGQDVTLRCDPISSHATLYWYQQALGQGPEFLTYFNYEAQPDKSGLPSDRFSAERPEGSISTLTIQRTEQRDSAMYRCASSGGLYNEQFFGPGTRLTVL.

The chain couples TRBV6-5 to TRBJ2-1; D ambiguous. The CDR3 totals 15 residues. The germline V gene encodes CDR1 MNHEY and CDR2 SVGAGI. V lost 2 bases and J 1 base, leaving 9 bases between the germline ends. The CDR3 DNA reads as TGTGCCAGCAGTTACCGTGAGGTATCCTACAATGAGCAGTTCTTC. Translating it yields CASSYREVSYNEQFF.

This chain connects TRBV10-2 to TRBJ2-7; TRBD1 agrees at 8 bases. V lost 3 bases to trimming and J lost 3 bases; unmatched junction nucleotides: 1. Germline CDR1 is WSHSY and CDR2 is SAAADI. This CDR3 has 13 amino acids. CDR3 region: CASSEDRGYEQYF. CDR3 DNA sequence: TGCGCCAGCAGTGAAGACAGGGGCTACGAGCAGTACTTC.

The chain uses TRBV2 and TRBJ2-1; D is unresolved. CDR1 and CDR2 from the germline V gene are SNHLY and FYNNEI. This CDR3 comprises 12 residues. Trimming shortened V by 2 bases and J by 9 bases, and 8 bases separated the two germline ends. The CDR3 loop is CASSEIDSEQFF. The CDR3 DNA is TGTGCCAGCAGTGAAATAGACTCTGAGCAGTTCTTC.

This rearrangement joins TRBV27 to TRBJ2-7; 7 nucleotides match TRBD1. CDR1 and CDR2 from the germline V gene are MNHEY and SMNVEV (reference sequence). The length of the CDR3 is 15 residues. The trim removed 5 bases at V and 2 bases at J, leaving 9 bases unmatched. In nucleotides, the CDR3 is TGTGCCAGCAGTCAATCCGGGGACAGACCCTACGAGCAGTACTTC. Encoded protein: CASSQSGDRPYEQYF.

The gene calls are TRBV5-1 and TRBJ2-3, with 7 bases lining up with TRBD2. The CDR3 consists of 18 residues. Trimming took 2 bases from V and 4 from J; bases not matched to a gene: 16. The germline V gene has CDR1 SGHRS and CDR2 YFSETQ. The CDR3 loop is CASSFGGLGGGSADTQYF. The CDR3 nucleotides are TGCGCCAGCAGCTTCGGGGGATTGGGCGGGGGATCGGCAGATACGCAGTATTTT. Full variable domain (rest looked up from reference TRBV5-1 and TRBJ2-3): KAGVTQTPRYLIKTRGQQVTLSCSPISGHRSVSWYQQTPGQGLQFLFEYFSETQRNKGNFPGRFSGRQFSNSRSEMNVSTLELGDSALYLCASSFGGLGGGSADTQYFGPGTRLTVL.

This sequence joins TRBV7-9 and TRBJ1-1, with D possibly matching TRBD1 (6 bases). CDR3 length: 16 residues. Germline V gives CDR1 SEHNR, CDR2 FQNEAQ (reference sequence). The ends were cut back, 1 base at V and 1 base at J, with 13 bases in the middle. In DNA form, the CDR3 reads TGTGCCAGCAGCTTAGACTCATGGACAGAGAACACTGAAGCTTTCTTT. It translates to CASSLDSWTENTEAFF.

The genes are TRBV19 and TRBJ2-7, with 9 bases fitting TRBD2. Germline V gene sequence: CDR1 LNHDA, CDR2 SQIVND (reference sequence). The V gene end was trimmed by 8 bases and the J gene end by 2 bases; junction bases not matched to a gene: 7. The CDR3 is made up of 14 amino acids. CDR3 region: CASSVAGEAYEQYF. The CDR3 bases are TGTGCCAGTTCGGTAGCGGGAGAGGCCTACGAGCAGTACTTC.

The V call is TRBV7-2, the J call TRBJ2-3, with 7 bases lining up with TRBD2. The V and J ends lost 1 base and 4 bases, in that order; junction bases with no gene match: 5. Germline V gives CDR1 SGHTA, CDR2 FQGNSA. The CDR3 is made up of 15 amino acids. The CDR3 is CASSLGRERPDTQYF. Written as DNA, the CDR3 is TGTGCCAGCAGCTTAGGGCGGGAGCGCCCAGATACGCAGTATTTT.

V usage is TRBV30 and J usage is TRBJ2-5, with 8 nucleotides matching TRBD1. The CDR3 totals 14 residues. Germline assignment: CDR1 GTSNPN and CDR2 SVGIG (reference sequence). J gave up 7 bases and V 3 bases, and 10 bases lay outside the gene matches. CDR3 sequence: CAWRMTGAFVTQYF. CDR3 bases: TGTGCCTGGAGAATGACAGGGGCCTTTGTGACCCAGTACTTC. The whole variable domain, remainder taken from reference TRBV30 and TRBJ2-5, is SQTIHQWPATLVQPVGSPLSLECTVEGTSNPNLYWYRQAAGRGLQLLFYSVGIGQISSEVPQNLSASRPQDRQFILSSKKLLLSDSGFYLCAWRMTGAFVTQYFGPGTRLLVL.

The V call is TRBV5-1, the J call TRBJ1-1, with TRBD1 identical over 8 bases. Germline V gene lookup returns CDR1 SGHRS and CDR2 YFSETQ. Trimming at V came to 0 bases and at J to 1 base, leaving 11 bases not matched to a gene. This CDR3 is 18 amino acids long. CDR3 nucleotide sequence: TGCGCCAGCAGCTTGGGCTTAGGGACAGGACCTAAGAACACTGAAGCTTTCTTT. It codes for CASSLGLGTGPKNTEAFF.

The chain is built from TRBV6-1 and TRBJ2-2; 9 bases line up with TRBD1. Germline loops: CDR1 MNHNS, CDR2 SASEGT. The trim removed 2 bases at V and 7 bases at J, leaving 26 bases unmatched. This CDR3 is 22 amino acids long. The CDR3 coding sequence is TGTGCCAGCAGTGAAAGGGACAGGGAAACCCCCCACCAGTTGTTTCAGTACGGGGAGCTGTTTTTT. This translates into CASSERDRETPHQLFQYGELFF.

V and J are TRBV6-5 and TRBJ1-1, with D tentatively TRBD1 (5 bases). Germline V gives CDR1 MNHEY, CDR2 SVGAGI. V was cut by 5 bases and J by 4 bases, with 17 bases left in between. The CDR3 loop spans 15 amino acids. The CDR3 here is CASSVARQGGTEAFF. The CDR3 DNA follows: TGTGCCAGCAGTGTCGCCCGGCAGGGTGGCACTGAAGCTTTCTTT.

The chain links TRBV28 to TRBJ1-6; D is possibly TRBD1 (5 bases). Per the germline V gene, CDR1 is MDHEN and CDR2 is SYDVKM. This CDR3 contains 16 residues. Trimming stripped 1 base from V and 6 bases from J, with 13 bases between. In DNA, the CDR3 is TGTGCCAGCAGTTTATTGGGGGGGAGGGGTAATTCACCCCTCCACTTT. Amino acid sequence: CASSLLGGRGNSPLHF.

The rearrangement joins TRBV5-1 to TRBJ2-2, with 7 bases lining up with TRBD1. V dropped 4 bases and J dropped 3; count of bases not matched to a gene: 9. CDR1 SGHRS and CDR2 YFSETQ come from the germline V gene. The CDR3 consists of 16 residues. The CDR3 loop is CASSPYFDRDTGELFF. In DNA, the CDR3 is TGCGCCAGCAGCCCCTACTTCGACAGGGACACCGGGGAGCTGTTTTTT.

This clone was seen only once. The chain is built from TRBV7-8 and TRBJ2-5; 10 bases agree with TRBD2. Per germline, CDR1 SGHVS and CDR2 FQNEAQ. The CDR3 is made up of 16 amino acids. V shed 6 bases, J shed 5 bases, and the junction held 12 bases outside the gene matches. CDR3 sequence: CASSRASGSRWETQYF. CDR3 sequence (DNA): TGTGCCAGCAGTAGGGCTAGCGGGAGTCGGTGGGAGACCCAGTACTTC.

This chain links TRBV28 with TRBJ2-7; 11 bases align to TRBD2. From germline, CDR1 is MDHEN and CDR2 SYDVKM. This CDR3 comprises 19 residues. The trim removed 2 bases at V and 3 bases at J, leaving 15 bases unmatched. The CDR3: CASSLGGLAGNWVGYEQYF. CDR3 DNA: TGTGCCAGCAGTTTAGGTGGACTAGCGGGCAACTGGGTGGGCTACGAGCAGTACTTC.

The V gene is TRBV28, the J gene TRBJ2-1; TRBD2 matches at 7 bases. The germline V gene has CDR1 MDHEN and CDR2 SYDVKM. The junction had 14 bases not matched to a gene; V was cut back by 6 bases and J by 3 bases. The CDR3 is 17 amino acids. Here the CDR3 reads CASSPPNAGAHYNEQFF. In nucleotides, the CDR3 is TGTGCCAGCAGCCCACCTAATGCGGGAGCGCACTACAATGAGCAGTTCTTC. Looking up the rest from reference TRBV28 and TRBJ2-1 gives the full variable domain: DVKVTQSSRYLVKRTGEKVFLECVQDMDHENMFWYRQDPGLGLRLIYFSYDVKMKEKGDIPEGYSVSREKKERFSLILESASTNQTSMYLCASSPPNAGAHYNEQFFGPGTRLTVL.

The rearrangement links TRBV11-2 to TRBJ2-7; 8 nucleotides line up with TRBD1. With V trimmed by 2 bases and J by 4 bases, 10 bases remained unmatched. In germline, CDR1 is SGHAT, CDR2 FQNNGV. The CDR3 has 16 amino acids. CDR3 nucleotide sequence: TGTGCCAGCAGCTTACTCGATCTGGACAGGGCTTACGAGCAGTACTTC. It translates to CASSLLDLDRAYEQYF.

The gene calls are TRBV18 and TRBJ1-3; a possible D gene is TRBD1 (5 bases). The V gene lost 0 bases and the J gene lost 7 bases, with 10 bases spanning the gap. Germline V gene lookup returns CDR1 KGHSH and CDR2 LQKENI. This CDR3 has 14 amino acids. CDR3 in DNA: TGTGCCAGCTCACCACCGAGTCGGGGGAACACCATATATTTT. Amino acid sequence: CASSPPSRGNTIYF.

The rearrangement uses TRBV27 and TRBJ2-3; TRBD1 agrees at 11 bases. The CDR3 is made up of 15 amino acids. The trim removed 5 bases at V and 4 bases at J, leaving 5 bases unmatched. Germline CDR1 and CDR2: MNHEY and SMNVEV (reference sequence). CDR3 nucleotide sequence: TGTGCCAGCAGTGTCCCGGGACAGGGGGCAGATACGCAGTATTTT. Translating gives CASSVPGQGADTQYF.

The genes are TRBV10-1 and TRBJ2-3; a weak D match, TRBD1 (5 bases). Looked up from germline, CDR1 is WNHNN and CDR2 is SYGVQD (reference sequence). Trimming took off 3 bases at V and 2 bases at J, with 18 bases between the two ends. The CDR3 runs 17 residues. The CDR3 loop is CASSDSFTPRDTDTQYF. The CDR3 nucleotides are TGCGCCAGCAGTGACAGCTTCACCCCCAGGGACACAGATACGCAGTATTTT.